This TCR beta chain was recovered during a study of blood T cells in healthy people across ages. The CDR3 is made up of 14 amino acids. The germline V gene has CDR1 MDHEN and CDR2 SYDVKM. V was cut by 3 bases and J by 9 bases, with 12 bases left in between. A second PCR, run for about 6 to 12 cycles, used a sample-barcoded 5' primer plus a J-beta primer mix. Through a template-switch adaptor with 12 random nucleotides, each cDNA molecule received a tag. Each single sample gave us at least 3 million CDR3-containing paired-end reads. TCRdb reprocessed the 5' RACE reads with MiXCR, giving one entry per CDR3 protein. The table has more than 650,000 distinct CDR3 sequences, approximately 21% seen once. Points from the study as a whole: The study regarded diversity estimates from one million T cells as underestimates.

This clonotype was recorded at least ten times. No antigen is known for it. Sequences were obtained from blood. J is TRBJ1-6 and V is TRBV28; unclear D gene. The receptor was derived from a man between 65 and 80 years old in good health. CDR3 sequence (DNA): TGTGCCAGCAGTTTGAGGCACCCGGGTTCACCCCTCCACTTT. This sequence encodes CASSLRHPGSPLHF.